This TCR beta chain was sequenced for a study of OX40 agonist ivuxolimab in advanced cancers. After removal of 10 bases from V and 7 bases from J, the junction contained 5 bases not matched to a gene. The germline gives CDR1 SNHLY, CDR2 FYNNEI. The CDR3 totals 13 residues. TCRdb's copy holds only in-frame clones and misses some; the assay was immunoSEQ multiplex PCR. The sample includes roughly 61,000 clones, roughly 92% of them seen just once. The sequences come from CD4+ or CD8+ T cells sorted from blood, collected in a trial of the OX40 agonist ivuxolimab. This chain connects TRBV2 to TRBJ2-1; 12 bases fit TRBD1. This TCR was recovered from an adult with an advanced solid tumor such as melanoma, head and neck, liver or kidney cancer. As DNA, the CDR3 is TGTGCCATCCCGGGACAGGGGGCTAATGAGCAGTTCTTC. Protein sequence: CAIPGQGANEQFF.